The T cell receptor (beta chain) described here comes from a study of STAT3 mutations in large granular lymphocyte leukemia. Whole-study findings and limits: Every T-LGLL patient had at least one immunodominant TCRbeta clonotype.

V was pared by 5 bases and J by 5 bases, with 5 bases of the junction left unmatched. The CDR3 runs 14 residues. Germline values: CDR1 SGHNT, CDR2 YYREEE (reference sequence). This clone was picked up one time. What it binds is not known. Sequencing was performed with immunoSEQ multiplex PCR; in TCRdb, only in-frame clones are kept and a portion is missing. The table includes about 16,000 clones, roughly 81% detected once. Sequenced material: peripheral blood mononuclear cells. The sequence came from a man between 50 and 59 years old with T-cell large granular lymphocyte leukemia. Some clones in this sample may be carry-over from other donors' samples. The chain is built from TRBV5-4 and TRBJ2-5, with 11 nucleotides matching TRBD1. CDR3 bases: TGTGCCAGCAGGGACAGGGGGCGCGGTGAGACCCAGTACTTC. This encodes CASRDRGRGETQYF.